The 19 T cell receptor beta chains in this list originate from one sample, sequenced in a study of blood T cell repertoires in COVID-19. The data were produced by immunoSEQ multiplex PCR, yet TCRdb's version contains in-frame clones alone and is incomplete. The sample includes under 200,000 clones, 65% to 85% of them seen just once. The sequenced sample was PBMCs or T cells enriched from blood (not recorded which). The receptors come from a woman aged 40 to 50 with acute COVID-19.

The chain combines TRBV14 with TRBJ2-1; 8 bases agree with TRBD2. The germline V gene encodes CDR1 SGHDN and CDR2 FVKESK. V gave up 0 bases and J gave up 5 bases; unmatched junction bases: 9. The CDR3 is 17 amino acids. The CDR3 DNA reads TGTGCCAGCAGCCAAGATGGTGGAAAGCGGGAGCACAATGAGCAGTTCTTC. This sequence encodes CASSQDGGKREHNEQFF.

V is TRBV5-4 and J is TRBJ2-7; possibly TRBD2 for D (5 bases). Trimming pared 2 bases from V and 7 bases from J, leaving 16 bases between. The germline V gene encodes CDR1 SGHNT and CDR2 YYREEE (reference sequence). The CDR3 is made up of 14 amino acids. CDR3 sequence: CASSLREGRREQYF. In nucleotides, the CDR3 is TGTGCCAGCAGCTTACGGGAAGGGCGGAGGGAGCAGTACTTC. The full variable domain, rest sourced from reference TRBV5-4 and TRBJ2-7, is ETGVTQSPTHLIKTRGQQVTLRCSSQSGHNTVSWYQQALGQGPQFIFQYYREEENGRGNFPPRFSGLQFPNYSSELNVNALELDDSALYLCASSLREGRREQYFGPGTRLTVT.

In its sample, this clone was seen a few times. The V and J genes are TRBV7-9 and TRBJ1-1; D is unresolved. Per germline, CDR1 SEHNR and CDR2 FQNEAQ (reference sequence). V was clipped by 3 bases and J by 5 bases, with 10 bases between them. The CDR3 extends over 13 amino acids. CDR3 DNA: TGTGCCAGCAGCTTCGAGGTCGGGACTGAAGCTTTCTTT. This codes for CASSFEVGTEAFF.

The chain uses TRBV7-2 and TRBJ1-3; D remains unclear. Trimming stripped 5 bases from V and 5 bases from J, with 13 bases between. Germline V gene lookup returns CDR1 SGHTA and CDR2 FQGNSA. The CDR3 spans 14 residues. CDR3: CASSPSTIRNTIYF. The CDR3 DNA is TGTGCCAGCAGCCCCAGTACCATCCGAAACACCATATATTTT. The full variable domain, in which reference TRBV7-2 and TRBJ1-3 provide the parts outside the CDR3, is GAGVSQSPSNKVTEKGKDVELRCDPISGHTALYWYRQSLGQGLEFLIYFQGNSAPDKSGLPSDRFSAERTGGSVSTLTIQRTQQEDSAVYLCASSPSTIRNTIYFGEGSWLTVV.

The CDR3 loop is CASSHGQGNQPQHF. Here the CDR3 DNA reads TGTGCCAGCAGCCACGGACAGGGCAATCAGCCCCAGCATTTT. The chain employs TRBV13 and TRBJ1-5; 7 nucleotides line up with TRBD1. With 5 bases clipped from V and 2 bases from J, the junction kept 3 bases outside the gene matches. Germline CDR1 is PRHDT and CDR2 is FYEKMQ (reference sequence). This CDR3 has 14 amino acids.

V gene TRBV20-1 combines with J gene TRBJ2-5; TRBD2 aligns across 9 bases. The CDR3 is made up of 12 amino acids. Trimming took 6 bases from V and 5 from J; bases not matched to a gene: 4. Germline V gives CDR1 DFQATT, CDR2 SNEGSKA (reference sequence). In nucleotides, the CDR3 is TGCAGTGCGAGTAGCGGGAGCGAGACCCAGTACTTC. This sequence encodes CSASSGSETQYF.

V is TRBV6-5 and J is TRBJ1-4; possibly TRBD1 for D (6 bases). V lost 5 bases to trimming and J lost 0 bases, with 10 bases between them. From germline, CDR1 is MNHEY and CDR2 SVGAGI. The CDR3 spans 15 residues. The CDR3 loop is CASSTRGSTNEKLFF. The CDR3 nucleotides are TGTGCCAGCAGTACGAGGGGGTCAACTAATGAAAAACTGTTTTTT.

The genes are TRBV19 and TRBJ1-6; 12 bases fit TRBD1. With 6 bases clipped from V and 7 bases from J, the junction kept 4 bases outside the gene matches. CDR1 and CDR2 (germline): LNHDA, SQIVND (reference sequence). There are 15 residues in the CDR3. The CDR3 sequence is CASRGTGGWNSPLHF. The CDR3 DNA reads TGTGCCAGTAGGGGGACAGGGGGCTGGAATTCACCCCTCCACTTT.

V usage is TRBV7-9 and J usage is TRBJ1-2; the D is unclear. CDR1 is SEHNR, CDR2 FQNEAQ, per germline (reference sequence). This CDR3 region has 13 residues. V lost 3 bases and J lost 8, with 13 bases in between. The CDR3 protein is CASSLWLYTGYTF. The CDR3 DNA is TGTGCCAGCAGCTTGTGGTTGTACACCGGCTACACCTTC. Using reference TRBV7-9 and TRBJ1-2 for the parts outside the CDR3, the full variable domain is DTGVSQNPRHKITKRGQNVTFRCDPISEHNRLYWYRQTLGQGPEFLTYFQNEAQLEKSRLLSDRFSAERPKGSFSTLEIQRTEQGDSAMYLCASSLWLYTGYTFGSGTRLTVV.

The chain is built from TRBV6-1 and TRBJ1-2, with D uncertain. Per the germline V gene, CDR1 is MNHNS and CDR2 is SASEGT. The CDR3 totals 15 residues. The germline V and J ends were trimmed by 2 bases and 4 bases, with 14 bases remaining between them. The CDR3 loop reads CASSESGRRLYGYTF. CDR3 sequence (DNA): TGTGCCAGCAGTGAAAGTGGAAGAAGACTCTATGGCTACACCTTC.

This chain links TRBV11-1 with TRBJ2-5, with unresolved D. CDR1 is SGHAT and CDR2 is FQDESV in the germline V gene (reference sequence). Trimming left V 1 base short and J 4 bases short, with 7 bases between. The CDR3 runs to 13 residues. CDR3 nucleotide sequence: TGTGCCAGCAGCTTAGGGGCCGGAGAGACCCAGTACTTC. Translated: CASSLGAGETQYF.

In nucleotides, the CDR3 is TGTGCCACCAGCACGTCTCCCGGGGTCCTCGGTGGCTACACCTTC. Protein: CATSTSPGVLGGYTF. The V gene is TRBV15, the J gene TRBJ1-2, with no clear D. V lost 4 bases to trimming and J lost 7 bases, with 19 bases between them. The CDR3 is made up of 15 amino acids. CDR1 LNHNV and CDR2 YYDKDF come from the germline V gene (reference sequence).

This chain uses TRBV6-5 with TRBJ2-7; 8 nucleotides agree with TRBD2. The CDR3 sequence is 16 residues long. CDR1 is MNHEY and CDR2 is SVGAGI in the germline V gene. V lost 3 bases, J lost 4 bases, and 11 bases stayed unmatched. CDR3 amino acids: CASSYDGSGSFYEQYF. CDR3 in DNA: TGTGCCAGCAGTTATGACGGGAGCGGGAGTTTTTACGAGCAGTACTTC.

The V call is TRBV2, the J call TRBJ2-5; TRBD2 matches 14 bases. The germline V gene has CDR1 SNHLY and CDR2 FYNNEI. V shed 5 bases and J 5 bases; nucleotides not matched to a gene: 7. This CDR3 is 16 amino acids long. CDR3 loop: CASSKGLAGASETQYF. The DNA of the CDR3 is TGTGCCAGCAGTAAGGGACTAGCGGGAGCCAGTGAGACCCAGTACTTC.

As regards this clone: Within the sample, other DNA sequences also encode this same CDR3. J is TRBJ1-5 and V is TRBV5-1; 7 positions match TRBD1. CDR1 and CDR2 (germline): SGHRS, YFSETQ. The CDR3 spans 14 residues. J gave up 2 bases and V 4 bases, and 3 bases lay outside the gene matches. The CDR3: CASSAGTGNQPQHF. The CDR3 DNA is TGCGCCAGCAGCGCCGGGACAGGCAATCAGCCCCAGCATTTT. Based on the CDR3 plus reference TRBV5-1 and TRBJ1-5, the full variable domain is KAGVTQTPRYLIKTRGQQVTLSCSPISGHRSVSWYQQTPGQGLQFLFEYFSETQRNKGNFPGRFSGRQFSNSRSEMNVSTLELGDSALYLCASSAGTGNQPQHFGDGTRLSIL.

V usage is TRBV5-1 and J usage is TRBJ2-2; 10 bases map to TRBD2. The CDR3 is 17 residues long. After removal of 0 bases from V and 4 bases from J, the junction contained 6 bases not matched to a gene. The germline CDR1 and CDR2 sequences are SGHRS and YFSETQ. This CDR3 reads CASSLGASGSFTGELFF. Written as DNA, the CDR3 is TGCGCCAGCAGCTTGGGTGCTAGCGGGAGTTTCACCGGGGAGCTGTTTTTT.

V usage is TRBV5-1 and J usage is TRBJ2-1; tentative D call: TRBD2 (5 bases). Trimming shortened V by 6 bases and J by 6 bases, and 19 bases separated the two germline ends. CDR1 is SGHRS, CDR2 YFSETQ, per germline. The CDR3 runs 15 residues. The CDR3 sequence is CASTRSAGGTNEQFF. CDR3 nucleotides: TGCGCCAGCACCAGAAGTGCGGGTGGTACCAATGAGCAGTTCTTC.

This chain uses TRBV11-2 with TRBJ1-4; D unresolved. The CDR3 covers 14 residues. V was shortened by 7 bases and J by 7 bases, with 16 bases between the two germline ends. CDR1 is SGHAT and CDR2 is FQNNGV in the germline V gene. CDR3 residues: CASTKTARGEKLFF. CDR3 nucleotide sequence: TGTGCCAGCACGAAGACCGCGCGGGGTGAAAAACTGTTTTTT.

The gene calls are TRBV18 and TRBJ1-1; 8 bases are shared with TRBD1. The CDR3 extends over 14 amino acids. V was pared by 3 bases and J by 6 bases, with 6 bases of the junction left unmatched. Germline-derived CDR1 and CDR2 are KGHSH and LQKENI. This CDR3 is CASSPGQGRPEAFF. DNA for the CDR3: TGTGCCAGCTCACCCGGACAGGGCCGTCCTGAAGCTTTCTTT. Full variable domain (remainder filled in from reference TRBV18 and TRBJ1-1): NAGVMQNPRHLVRRRGQEARLRCSPMKGHSHVYWYRQLPEEGLKFMVYLQKENIIDESGMPKERFSAEFPKEGPSILRIQQVVRGDSAAYFCASSPGQGRPEAFFGQGTRLTVV.